These T cell receptor beta chains were read from a single sample in a study of PD-1 blockade in classical Hodgkin lymphoma. Method: immunoSEQ multiplex PCR; TCRdb's copy keeps in-frame clones and lacks some. Of approximately 24,000 clones listed, 85% to 90% are singletons. The source was peripheral blood mononuclear cells (PBMCs), collected at baseline. These receptors were collected from a human donor with classical Hodgkin lymphoma. Each CDR3 is given with its conserved first and last residue. The D gene is left open where the match is weak. Rows give clone size only sometimes, using once, few, many, or a class for an expanded clone.

clone_size j_call v_call d_call cdr3_nt cdr3_aa
- TRBJ2-7 TRBV5-1 - TGCGCCAGCAGCTCCGGCGCCGGGCCCCCACTAGGCGAGCAGTACTTC CASSSGAGPPLGEQYF
- TRBJ2-7 TRBV14 TRBD1 TGTGCCAGCAGCCAAGATCAGGGGGACGAGCAGTACTTC CASSQDQGDEQYF
- TRBJ1-2 TRBV6-5 - TGTGCCAGCAGTTACTCGGGCAGTAGCTCCGATGGCTACACCTTC CASSYSGSSSDGYTF
few TRBJ1-1 TRBV27 - TGTGCCAGCAGTTTATCGGGTGGCACTGAAGCTTTCTTT CASSLSGGTEAFF
- TRBJ1-1 TRBV28 TRBD1 TGTGCCAGCAGTTTAGCCAGGGGGCCGCTTAACACTGAAGCTTTCTTT CASSLARGPLNTEAFF
- TRBJ2-7 TRBV7-2 - TGTGCCAGCAGATTACTGGGCTCCTACGAGCAGTACTTC CASRLLGSYEQYF
- TRBJ2-2 TRBV7-8 TRBD2 TGTGCCAGCAGCTTGGGTGGACTAGCGGGGGCCGGCACCGGGGAGCTGTTTTTT CASSLGGLAGAGTGELFF
- TRBJ2-5 TRBV5-1 TRBD2 TGCGCCAGCAGTCCCGAGGTAGCGGGGTCTGGAGGGACCCAGTACTTC CASSPEVAGSGGTQYF
once TRBJ1-2 TRBV7-8 - TGTGCCAGCAGCTTAGTCTTGGGCAGTTCTTATGGCTACACCTTC CASSLVLGSSYGYTF
- TRBJ2-3 TRBV5-1 TRBD1 TGCGCCAGCAGCACGGGGACAGGGGCGGGAGATACGCAGTATTTT CASSTGTGAGDTQYF
- TRBJ2-1 TRBV6-5 TRBD2 TGTGCCAGCACCAGCGGGGGGCCCTACAATGAGCAGTTCTTC CASTSGGPYNEQFF
- TRBJ2-2 TRBV11-2 - TGTGCCAGCAGCTTAACCTTACAGGGATCGAACACCGGGGAGCTGTTTTTT CASSLTLQGSNTGELFF
- TRBJ2-3 TRBV5-1 - TGCGCCAGCAGCTTGGCGCACTTATTCACAGATACGCAGTATTTT CASSLAHLFTDTQYF
- TRBJ2-1 TRBV6-6 - TGTGCCAGCAGATCCTTTACAGGGCCCCATGAGCAGTTCTTC CASRSFTGPHEQFF
- TRBJ1-1 TRBV7-8 - TGTGCCAGCAGCTTAGTCTGGGAAACTGAAGCTTTCTTT CASSLVWETEAFF
- TRBJ1-2 TRBV4-3 - TGCGCCAGCAGCCAAGATTCAGGGGACTATGGCTACACCTTC CASSQDSGDYGYTF
- TRBJ1-4 TRBV7-2 - TGTGCCAGCAGTTCAAGGACAGCGGGTGAAAAACTGTTTTTT CASSSRTAGEKLFF
- TRBJ1-2 TRBV5-6 - TGTGCCAGCAGCTTGGCGGATGGCTACACCTTC CASSLADGYTF
- TRBJ1-1 TRBV12-5 - TGTGCTAGTGGCCGCGGGACTACGGTGGAAGCTTTCTTT CASGRGTTVEAFF
- TRBJ1-2 TRBV5-1 - TGCGCCAGCAGCTTGGGGACAGCGAGCTATGGCTACACCTTC CASSLGTASYGYTF
- TRBJ2-5 TRBV12-5 - TGTGCTAGTGGTCGGCTGGCGGGGACCCAGTACTTC CASGRLAGTQYF
few TRBJ2-2 TRBV19 - TGTGCCACCGGTACAGGGCGAGGGTACACCGGGGAGCTGTTTTTT CATGTGRGYTGELFF
- TRBJ2-1 TRBV19 - TGTGCCAGTAAAGCTCGAGGGAACTACAATGAGCAGTTCTTC CASKARGNYNEQFF
- TRBJ1-2 TRBV6-6 - TGTGCCAGCAGTTACTCGACTGGGGATAGGGGCTACACCTTC CASSYSTGDRGYTF
- TRBJ1-2 TRBV5-1 - TGCGCCAGCAGCCCGGACGGAGGAAACTATGGCTACACCTTC CASSPDGGNYGYTF
- TRBJ2-7 TRBV5-1 TRBD2 TGCGCCAGCAGCGCGACTAGCGGGGGGGCGAGGGAGCAGTACTTC CASSATSGGAREQYF
- TRBJ2-2 TRBV5-5 - TGTGCCAGCAGCCCAAGCACCGGGGAGCTGTTTTTT CASSPSTGELFF
once TRBJ2-4 TRBV5-1 - TGCGCCAGCAGAATGGACCAGACAAACATTCAGTACTTC CASRMDQTNIQYF
- TRBJ2-2 TRBV6-5 TRBD1 TGTGCCAGCGCCCTTTGGACAGGGGGCACCGGGGAGCTGTTTTTT CASALWTGGTGELFF
- TRBJ1-2 TRBV4-2 TRBD1 TGTGCCAGCAGCCAAGACGACAGGGTGGCTGGCTACACCTTC CASSQDDRVAGYTF
- TRBJ1-5 TRBV2 TRBD1 TGTGCCAGCGAAGAAAAAGCTCCCGGGACAGGGAAGGCGTATAGCAATCAGCCCCAGCATTTT CASEEKAPGTGKAYSNQPQHF
- TRBJ2-1 TRBV11-3 TRBD2 TGTGCCAGCAGCTTAGAGGCGGGGGGCCTTAATGAGCAGTTCTTC CASSLEAGGLNEQFF
- TRBJ1-2 TRBV7-9 TRBD1 TGTGCCAGCAGCTCCGGACAGGGTTTGAACTATGGCTACACCTTC CASSSGQGLNYGYTF
- TRBJ1-1 TRBV5-1 TRBD1 TGCGCCAGCAGCTTGCCCGGGACAGGGCCAGTCACTGAAGCTTTCTTT CASSLPGTGPVTEAFF
once TRBJ2-3 TRBV9 TRBD2 TGTGCCAGCAGTCAAGGGACTAGCTCCGATACGCAGTATTTT CASSQGTSSDTQYF
- TRBJ2-7 TRBV18 TRBD1 TGTGCCAGCTCACCAAAACAGGGGATAATGAACGAGCAGTACTTC CASSPKQGIMNEQYF
- TRBJ2-3 TRBV10-3 TRBD2 TGTGCCATCAGAGCGGCGGGGGGGCCGCGCACAGATACGCAGTATTTT CAIRAAGGPRTDTQYF
- TRBJ2-2 TRBV6-6 - TGTGCCAGCAGCCGCTCAGAACAAAGAGCCGGGGAGCTGTTTTTT CASSRSEQRAGELFF
- TRBJ2-5 TRBV5-5 TRBD2 TGTGCCAGCAGCTTGTATCAGGGATCGGGGGGGCAAGAGACCCAGTACTTC CASSLYQGSGGQETQYF
- TRBJ2-7 TRBV9 - TGTGCCAGCAGCGTAGAAGTGGGCTACGAGCAGTACTTC CASSVEVGYEQYF
- TRBJ2-5 TRBV5-1 TRBD2 TGCGCCAGCAGCTTGGGGGCGGGGGGTAACCAAGAGACCCAGTACTTC CASSLGAGGNQETQYF
once TRBJ1-2 TRBV5-1 TRBD1 TGCGCCAGCAGCTTGACCACCACAGGGGACTATGGCTACACCTTC CASSLTTTGDYGYTF
- TRBJ2-3 TRBV11-2 - TGTGCCAGCAGCCCCCGGGACGAAGGGTATGGAGCCTACGCAGATACGCAGTATTTT CASSPRDEGYGAYADTQYF
- TRBJ1-2 TRBV29-1 - TGCAGCGGAGGGGTCGGGAACTATGGCTACACCTTC CSGGVGNYGYTF
- TRBJ2-1 TRBV11-2 - TGTGCCACCCACGGGGGCTCCTACAATGAGCAGTTCTTC CATHGGSYNEQFF
- TRBJ2-1 TRBV2 - TGTGCCAGCAGCACTAGCCCTACTTCCGCCTACAATGAGCAGTTCTTC CASSTSPTSAYNEQFF
- TRBJ2-5 TRBV18 - TGTGCCAGCTCCACAACCCCAGGGGCGCGGAGTAAAGAGACCCAGTACTTC CASSTTPGARSKETQYF
- TRBJ2-5 TRBV13 TRBD2 TGTGCCAGCAGCCGGGGACTAGCGGGGGTCCACCAAGAGACCCAGTACTTC CASSRGLAGVHQETQYF
- TRBJ1-2 TRBV7-8 TRBD1 TGTGCCAGCAGCTTAGGACAGGGAGCTGGCTACACCTTC CASSLGQGAGYTF
- TRBJ2-2 TRBV4-1 - TGCGCCAGCAGCCAAGCGGGATTAACCGGGGAGCTGTTTTTT CASSQAGLTGELFF
- TRBJ1-1 TRBV7-8 - TGTGCCAGCAGCTTGGTGACAGCTAACACTGAAGCTTTCTTT CASSLVTANTEAFF